One and the same sample provided the 20 T cell receptor beta chains below, sequenced in a study of T cell responses to AZD1222 COVID-19 vaccine. Data came from immunoSEQ multiplex PCR; TCRdb stores just in-frame clones and leaves some out. Of about 180,000 clones listed, just over 90% are singletons. The sequenced sample was peripheral blood, obtained on day 0 of AZD1222 vaccination. The receptors originated from an adult in good health.

This chain uses TRBV10-3 with TRBJ1-1, with D perhaps matching TRBD1 (5 bases). The germline V gene encodes CDR1 ENHRY and CDR2 SYGVKD. Trimming shortened V by 5 bases and J by 2 bases, and 15 bases separated the two germline ends. CDR3 length: 15 residues. The CDR3 here is CAISNPTRGNTEAFF. The CDR3 DNA sequence: TGTGCCATCAGTAACCCTACAAGGGGTAACACTGAAGCTTTCTTT.

This clone was found once. This chain uses TRBV2 with TRBJ2-1; D remains unclear. Per germline, CDR1 SNHLY and CDR2 FYNNEI. The CDR3 spans 14 residues. The V gene lost 4 bases and the J gene lost 7 bases, with 14 bases spanning the gap. CDR3 sequence reads: CASSGAHGPNEQFF. The CDR3 nucleotides read TGTGCCAGCAGTGGGGCGCATGGGCCGAATGAGCAGTTCTTC.

This rearrangement joins TRBV6-5 to TRBJ2-3; TRBD2 agrees at 8 bases. The CDR3 totals 14 residues. Germline V CDR1 and CDR2: MNHEY, SVGAGI. The V segment lost 10 bases and the J segment 2 bases; nucleotides outside the gene matches: 8. DNA for the CDR3: TGTGCCACATCCGGGGGGGTCCCCACAGATACGCAGTATTTT. Its protein product is CATSGGVPTDTQYF.

The chain uses TRBV27 and TRBJ2-3, with 8 bases lining up with TRBD2. The CDR3 spans 16 residues. The V and J ends lost 2 bases and 0 bases, in that order; junction bases with no gene match: 4. Looked up from germline, CDR1 is MNHEY and CDR2 is SMNVEV (reference sequence). The DNA of the CDR3 is TGTGCCAGCAGTTTACAGCGGGGGATTAGCACAGATACGCAGTATTTT. This gives the protein CASSLQRGISTDTQYF.

The V call is TRBV6-5, the J call TRBJ1-2; 8 nucleotides line up with TRBD1. With V trimmed by 4 bases and J by 6 bases, 1 base remained unmatched. The CDR3 runs 12 residues. The V gene's germline CDR1 is MNHEY and CDR2 SVGAGI. CDR3 sequence (DNA): TGTGCCAGCAGTTGGGACAGGCATGGCTACACCTTC. Its protein is CASSWDRHGYTF.

The rearrangement links TRBV11-2 to TRBJ2-3; D unresolved. Trimming pared 2 bases from V and 0 bases from J, leaving 3 bases between. The length of the CDR3 is 13 residues. CDR1 SGHAT and CDR2 FQNNGV come from the germline V gene. In nucleotides, the CDR3 is TGTGCCAGCAGCTTAATCAGCACAGATACGCAGTATTTT. This codes for CASSLISTDTQYF.

This sequence joins TRBV5-1 and TRBJ2-5; D perhaps matches TRBD1 (6 bases). The CDR3 extends over 16 amino acids. Germline-derived CDR1 and CDR2 are SGHRS and YFSETQ. The ends were cut back, 2 bases at V and 3 bases at J, with 17 bases in the middle. As DNA, the CDR3 is TGCGCCAGCAGCTTTGGTGCAGGGACAACCAAAGAGACCCAGTACTTC. Residues: CASSFGAGTTKETQYF. The full variable domain, in which reference TRBV5-1 and TRBJ2-5 provide the parts outside the CDR3, is KAGVTQTPRYLIKTRGQQVTLSCSPISGHRSVSWYQQTPGQGLQFLFEYFSETQRNKGNFPGRFSGRQFSNSRSEMNVSTLELGDSALYLCASSFGAGTTKETQYFGPGTRLLVL.

The V call is TRBV12-3 or TRBV12-4, the J call TRBJ1-1; D ambiguous. The ends were cut back, 5 bases at V and 6 bases at J, with 10 bases in the middle. The CDR3 sequence is 12 residues long. The CDR3 nucleotides read TGTGCCAGCAGTACCAGTGTCGCTGAAGCTTTCTTT. Its translation is CASSTSVAEAFF.

This clone was observed a single time. The chain carries TRBV4-2 and TRBJ1-4; D is possibly TRBD1 (5 bases). Germline CDR1 LGHNA, CDR2 YNFKEQ. The CDR3 is 14 residues long. V was clipped by 4 bases and J by 0 bases, with 6 bases between them. CDR3 residues: CASSPTATNEKLFF. CDR3 coding DNA: TGTGCCAGCAGCCCGACAGCAACTAATGAAAAACTGTTTTTT.

The rearrangement uses TRBV5-4 and TRBJ1-6; D is undetermined. V was pared by 0 bases and J by 5 bases, with 6 bases between. Germline V lookup: CDR1 SGHNT, CDR2 YYREEE (reference sequence). The CDR3 is made up of 14 amino acids. The CDR3 region has the DNA TGTGCCAGCAGCTTGGAACATAATAATTCACCCCTCCACTTT. As protein: CASSLEHNNSPLHF.

The J gene is TRBJ2-5, the V gene TRBV20-1, with D unclear. The germline gives CDR1 DFQATT, CDR2 SNEGSKA (reference sequence). Between the trimmed V and J ends, which lost 5 bases and 0 bases, there was a span of 4 bases. The CDR3 loop spans 11 amino acids. CDR3 in amino acids: CSALHQETQYF. Written as DNA, the CDR3 is TGCAGTGCTTTACACCAAGAGACCCAGTACTTC.

This clone was observed a few times. This chain connects TRBV27 to TRBJ2-1; D is unresolved. CDR3 length: 13 residues. CDR1 and CDR2 (germline): MNHEY, SMNVEV (reference sequence). Trimming took off 8 bases at V and 2 bases at J, with 10 bases between the two ends. The CDR3 protein is CASGKTPYNEQFF. For the CDR3, the DNA is TGTGCCAGCGGGAAAACCCCCTACAATGAGCAGTTCTTC.

The chain combines TRBV3-1 (or the pseudogene TRBV3-2) with TRBJ2-4; 14 nucleotides align to TRBD2. The V and J ends lost 5 bases and 1 base, in that order; junction bases with no gene match: 13. The CDR3 loop spans 20 amino acids. Germline CDR1 and CDR2: LGHDT and YNNKEL (reference sequence). CDR3 residues: CASSGPLTSGGAGAKNIQYF. DNA for the CDR3: TGTGCCAGCAGCGGCCCTCTGACTAGCGGGGGGGCTGGGGCCAAAAACATTCAGTACTTC.

This sequence joins TRBV6-5 and TRBJ2-7, with a possible D match to TRBD1 (6 bases). The germline V gene encodes CDR1 MNHEY and CDR2 SVGAGI. The CDR3 covers 14 residues. Trimming left V 7 bases short and J 0 bases short, with 13 bases between. For the CDR3, the DNA is TGTGCCAGCACCGCAACAGGGCTCTCCTACGAGCAGTACTTC. Protein sequence: CASTATGLSYEQYF.

This chain links TRBV5-6 with TRBJ2-7, with D perhaps TRBD1 or TRBD2 (5 bases each). The V end was cut by 6 bases, the J end by 6 bases, with 13 bases between. The CDR3 has 12 amino acids. Germline values: CDR1 SGHDT, CDR2 YYEEEE. CDR3 DNA sequence: TGTGCCAGCACTTCTCCGGGGCGCGAGCAGTACTTC. Translation: CASTSPGREQYF.

The genes are TRBV6-5 and TRBJ2-7; tentatively, D is TRBD1 or TRBD2 (6 bases each). There are 15 residues in the CDR3. Germline lookup yields CDR1 MNHEY and CDR2 SVGAGI. V was cut by 7 bases and J by 3 bases, with 19 bases left in between. CDR3 coding DNA: TGTGCCAGCAAAAAAAGGGCGGGACAAGTCTACGAGCAGTACTTC. Translated, it gives CASKKRAGQVYEQYF.

V usage is TRBV6-1 and J usage is TRBJ1-5; D remains unclear. Trimming stripped 0 bases from V and 8 bases from J, with 14 bases between. This CDR3 comprises 15 residues. Germline lookup yields CDR1 MNHNS and CDR2 SASEGT. DNA of the CDR3: TGTGCCAGCAGTGAAGCGGGCACGTCGGATGAGCCCCAGCATTTT. Protein sequence: CASSEAGTSDEPQHF.

The sample holds one count of this clone. This chain links TRBV6-2 or TRBV6-3 with TRBJ1-5; the D is unclear. Per germline, CDR1 MNHEY and CDR2 SVGEGT. This CDR3 comprises 14 residues. Trimming stripped 1 base from V and 2 bases from J, with 6 bases between. In DNA, the CDR3 is TGTGCCAGCAGTTACTTGGATGGCAATCAGCCCCAGCATTTT. Translating gives CASSYLDGNQPQHF.

This rearrangement joins TRBV3-1 (or the pseudogene TRBV3-2) to TRBJ2-1; tentatively, D is TRBD1 (6 bases). Germline V CDR1 and CDR2: LGHDT, YNNKEL (reference sequence). The germline V and J ends were trimmed by 1 base and 9 bases, with 10 bases remaining between them. This CDR3 comprises 13 residues. The CDR3 sequence: CASSQGLGGEQFF. Here the CDR3 DNA reads TGTGCCAGCAGCCAAGGTTTAGGGGGTGAGCAGTTCTTC.

This clone was observed once. The chain employs TRBV9 and TRBJ1-6; D unclear. Germline values: CDR1 SGDLS, CDR2 YYNGEE. The CDR3 length is 14 residues. The V end lost 1 base, the J end lost 13 bases, and 15 bases lay between the germline ends. CDR3 nucleotides: TGTGCCAGCAGCGTATCGGCAGCTGGTGGCCCCCTCCACTTT. Translation: CASSVSAAGGPLHF.